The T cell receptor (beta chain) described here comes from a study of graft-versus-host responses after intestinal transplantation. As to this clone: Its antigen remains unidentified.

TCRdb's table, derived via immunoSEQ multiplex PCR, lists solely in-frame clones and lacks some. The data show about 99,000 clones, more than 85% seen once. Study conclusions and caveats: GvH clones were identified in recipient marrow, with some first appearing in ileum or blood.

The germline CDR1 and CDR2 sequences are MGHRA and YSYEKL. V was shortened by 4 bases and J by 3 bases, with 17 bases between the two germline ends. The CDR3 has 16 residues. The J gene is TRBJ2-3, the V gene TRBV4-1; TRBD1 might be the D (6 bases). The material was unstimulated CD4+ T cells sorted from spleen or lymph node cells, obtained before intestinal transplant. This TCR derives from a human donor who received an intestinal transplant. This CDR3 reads CASSRGTGQETDTQYF. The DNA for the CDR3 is TGCGCCAGCAGCCGCGGAACGGGACAAGAAACAGATACGCAGTATTTT.